Listed below are T cell receptor beta chains from one sample, sequenced in a study of shared clonotypes between healthy human individuals. Generated by immunoSEQ multiplex PCR, the TCRdb table keeps only in-frame clones and is missing some. The data contain roughly 2.6 million clones, roughly 92% of them singletons. Sequencing was carried out using naive CD4+ T cells sorted from blood. Receptors were obtained from a young man in good health. Both conserved end residues are part of each CDR3.

j_call v_call cdr3_aa
TRBJ2-1 TRBV2 CASMSRTGEGNEQFF
TRBJ2-7 TRBV6-6 CASGDRFYEQYF
TRBJ1-1 TRBV6-5 CASSYRDPGGTEAFF
TRBJ1-2 TRBV6-5 CASSYSGTAPYGYTF
TRBJ2-5 TRBV25-1 CASSDSDYQETQYF
TRBJ1-3 TRBV23-1 CARKDRDRGLSGNTIYF
TRBJ1-1 TRBV10-1 CASRPRPGADTEAFF
TRBJ2-4 TRBV27 CASSSLAKNIQYF
TRBJ2-7 TRBV7-2 CANSKRQGLGYEQYF
TRBJ2-7 TRBV11-2 CASSLGLLAYEQYF
TRBJ2-2 TRBV6-6 CASRVAETSVGELFF
TRBJ1-3 TRBV6-5 CASSTGGSGNTIYF
TRBJ1-2 TRBV28 CASSLDRTYGYTF
TRBJ1-5 TRBV10-2 CASSGQTGGFQPQHF
TRBJ2-4 TRBV7-2 CASRYLAGNPMSGNIQYF
TRBJ1-1 TRBV5-1 CASSGGAELEAFF
TRBJ1-5 TRBV6-1 CASSEVTGDNQPQHF
TRBJ2-2 TRBV2 CASSEIGDTGELFF
TRBJ2-3 TRBV4-1 CASSQESGAAPDTQYF
TRBJ2-2 TRBV2 CASSRDRGNTGELFF